This T cell receptor (beta chain) was retrieved from a study of Tregs in tolerant kidney transplant recipients. Trimming stripped 7 bases from V and 4 bases from J, with 13 bases between. The germline CDR1 and CDR2 sequences are SQVTM and ANQGSEA. There are 12 residues in the CDR3. The table came from immunoSEQ multiplex PCR; TCRdb's copy has only in-frame clones and leaves some out. The table for this sample gives about 23,000 clones. Findings and caveats of the study: In tolerant patients, donor-specific Tregs outgrew total Tregs, suggesting antigen-driven expansion.

This clone is deemed medium-sized by its frequency. The antigen is unknown. The sequence runs out 3 residues before the end of the CDR3; the remainder is reconstructed from the germline J gene. The nonmyeloablative bone marrow transplants came from related graft donors, with transient mixed chimerism. Unstimulated regulatory T cells (CD4+CD25+CD127-), CD4+CD25- non-regulatory cells, CD4 and CD8 cells were FACS-sorted from thawed PBMCs. The chain carries TRBV29-1 and TRBJ2-5; D remains unclear. The source was CD4+ T cells from blood (PBMCs), collected 6 months after the transplant. The sequence was collected from a human patient who received a combined kidney and bone marrow transplant. Some T cells may originate from the graft donor. The covered CDR3 bases are TGCAGCGCCATAGCCGATCGAGAGACC. Protein: CSAIADRET. The full-length CDR3 reads as CSAIADRETQYF. The full variable domain, completed using reference TRBV29-1 and TRBJ2-5, is SAVISQKPSRDICQRGTSLTIQCQVDSQVTMMFWYRQQPGQSLTLIATANQGSEATYESGFVIDKFPISRPNLTFSTLTVSNMSPEDSSIYLCSAIADRETQYFGPGTRLLVL.